This T cell receptor (beta chain) is drawn from a study of T cells in women clearing cervical HPV infection. About the research overall: No precancer developed; the control's incident HPV16 infection cleared within 12 months.

Study observations and caveats: TRBV6-7 abundance was lower in cases than controls (roughly 0.11% versus 0.16%).

All participants had a single incident cervical HPV16 infection, and prevalent HPV16 infections were excluded. Method: immunoSEQ multiplex PCR; TCRdb's copy keeps in-frame clones and lacks some. This table lists around 19,000 clones. As concerns this clone: What it recognizes is unknown. The read terminates 3 residues ahead of where the CDR3 ends, so the germline J gene completes it.

V was trimmed by 4 bases and J by 6 bases, leaving 17 bases between them. The length of the CDR3 is 15 residues. Germline loops: CDR1 SGHRS, CDR2 YFSETQ. The source is a woman between 18 and 75 years old with a cervical HPV16 infection that either progressed to CIN3+ or cleared (not recorded which). The chain couples TRBV5-1 to TRBJ1-5, with a possible D match to TRBD1 (6 bases). The sample was blood buffy coat. Incomplete CDR3 DNA: TGCGCCAGCAGCCCAACAACAGGGAATGCTCAGCCC. Its protein is CASSPTTGNAQP. The entire CDR3 sequence reads CASSPTTGNAQPQHF.